This T cell receptor (beta chain) emerged from a study of a mutant IDH1 vaccine in newly diagnosed glioma. Across the whole study: Treated patients showed a male proportion of around 62%, a female proportion of 37.5%, and a mean age of 40.4 years. Earlier therapy was either radiotherapy, temozolomide, or both, and most got both. Study findings and constraints: With respect to changes in top peripheral T cell clonotypes, pseudoprogression seemed unrelated.

A note on this clone: Its antigen remains unidentified.

Sequencing was performed with immunoSEQ multiplex PCR; in TCRdb, only in-frame clones are kept and a portion is missing. This table has about 45,000 clones, roughly 92% appearing once. Time point described: week 35, safety follow-up. In every dose of vaccine, 300 ug of mutant IDH1 20-mer peptide was given alongside topical imiquimod. Patients carried new grade 3 or 4 IDH1-mutant astrocytomas lacking nuclear ATRX. The length of the CDR3 is 13 residues. Germline-derived CDR1 and CDR2 are LNHDA and SQIVND (reference sequence). V gave up 5 bases and J gave up 6 bases; unmatched junction bases: 4. This receptor was obtained from a man aged 50 or older with glioma. This specimen was PBMCs, taken from a glioma patient whose treatment included an IDH1 peptide vaccine. This chain uses TRBV19 with TRBJ2-7, with 10 bases matching TRBD2. CDR3 region: CASSASGRGEQYF. CDR3 nucleotide sequence: TGTGCCAGTAGTGCTAGCGGGAGAGGCGAGCAGTACTTC.